This TCR beta chain was found in a study of regulatory T cells in long-lasting Graves disease. On the study more broadly: Duration of antithyroid drug therapy among newly diagnosed Graves' patients was under 3 months. Overall study results and limits: The study found persistent patients shared more public clonotypes (2,741) than new patients (around 870).

Libraries of TCR beta came from iRepertoire HTBI primers plus Arm-PCR of CDR3 regions. TCRdb recomputed calls from the multiplex PCR reads with MiXCR, one row per CDR3 protein. The sample has hundreds of thousands of distinct CDR3 sequences, approximately 15% seen once. As concerns this clonotype: Its antigen remains unidentified.

Time point noted: newly diagnosed GD, antithyroid drugs for less than 3 months. The authors made the TCR library using RNA they extracted from PBMCs. The sample was also linked to a second study, of T cells in Graves' hyperthyroidism and ophthalmopathy. As reported in that work: With a median lead of about six months before onset, the model predicted ophthalmopathy.

The sample in question was peripheral blood mononuclear cells (PBMCs), obtained at new diagnosis, from a patient treated with antithyroid drugs. This TCR was recovered from a young woman with Graves disease.

CDR3 nucleotide sequence: TGTGCCAGCAGTCCCACCCCGGCGGGGGGCGCGATTAGCGGGAGAGGCGTCGGCGAGCAGTACTTC. This codes for CASSPTPAGGAISGRGVGEQYF. This sequence joins TRBV7-9 and TRBJ2-7; 9 positions match TRBD2. The CDR3 sequence is 22 residues long. The germline gives CDR1 SEHNR, CDR2 FQNEAQ (reference sequence). The V gene end was trimmed by 6 bases and the J gene end by 6 bases; junction bases not matched to a gene: 33. The full variable domain, with the rest looked up from reference TRBV7-9 and TRBJ2-7, is DTGVSQNPRHKITKRGQNVTFRCDPISEHNRLYWYRQTLGQGPEFLTYFQNEAQLEKSRLLSDRFSAERPKGSFSTLEIQRTEQGDSAMYLCASSPTPAGGAISGRGVGEQYFGPGTRLTVT.